Presented here are 5 T cell receptor beta chains from one specimen sequenced in a study of Graves' ophthalmopathy and Graves' hyperthyroidism. The study amplified TCR beta CDR3 regions using RNA transcripts. First-round RT-PCR relied on HTBI primers, and a second-round multiplex PCR came next. TCRdb re-derived calls from the multiplex PCR reads in MiXCR, one entry per CDR3 protein. The sample records roughly 1.1 million distinct CDR3 sequences, about two fifths being singletons. The sequencing input was peripheral blood or thyroid tissue (not recorded which). The receptors were sampled from an adult man with Graves' hyperthyroidism.

V usage is TRBV10-3 and J usage is TRBJ2-7; 8 bases agree with TRBD2. Trimming took 10 bases from V and 4 from J; bases not matched to a gene: 12. This CDR3 spans 14 amino acids. Germline V lookup: CDR1 ENHRY, CDR2 SYGVKD. CDR3: CASRLASGLYEQYF. DNA for the CDR3: TGTGCCAGCAGGCTCGCTAGCGGGCTGTACGAGCAGTACTTC.

The CDR3: CASSGGPKETQYF. CDR3 bases: TGTGCCAGCAGTGGGGGGCCAAAAGAGACCCAGTACTTC. The chain has TRBV12-3 or TRBV12-4 and TRBJ2-5; D is perhaps TRBD1 or TRBD2 (6 bases each). The V end was cut by 5 bases, the J end by 3 bases, with 10 bases between. CDR3 length: 13 residues.

This clonotype was recorded only once. This rearrangement joins TRBV2 to TRBJ2-2, with 9 bases fitting TRBD2. The CDR3 runs 16 residues. Trimming cost V 4 bases and J 6 bases; bases outside gene matches: 9. CDR1 is SNHLY and CDR2 is FYNNEI in the germline V gene. CDR3 protein: CASSGPAGGGPGELFF. The CDR3 nucleotides read TGTGCCAGCAGTGGCCCTGCGGGAGGGGGTCCCGGGGAGCTGTTTTTT.

About this clonotype: With a much larger clone just one base away, this may be a read error. The chain employs TRBV5-4 and TRBJ1-1, with D possibly being TRBD1 (5 bases). The germline CDR1 and CDR2 sequences are SGHNT and YYREEE (reference sequence). This CDR3 contains 14 residues. The CDR3 DNA is TGTGCCAGCAGCTTGGGGGACGATCACACTGAAGCTTCCTTT. This encodes CASSLGDDHTEASF.

Ten or more counts support this clonotype. V is TRBV19 and J is TRBJ1-5; perhaps TRBD1 as D (6 bases). The V gene's germline CDR1 is LNHDA and CDR2 SQIVND (reference sequence). V lost 6 bases and J lost 6, with 15 bases in between. The CDR3 has 14 residues. The CDR3 DNA reads TGTGCCAGTAGATGGGGGGGGCCTGGTCAGCCCCAGCATTTT. As protein: CASRWGGPGQPQHF.